This is a list of T cell receptor beta chains from one sample in a study of T cell repertoires in cytomegalovirus infection. What these receptors recognize is not known. TCRdb analysed the reads with MiXCR anew, one entry per CDR3 protein. This sample has approximately 770,000 distinct CDR3 sequences, with about 29% found just once. The sample here was cultured CD8+ T cells from PBMCs, taken from culture after CMV antigen stimulation. Source of these receptors: a human donor in good health (CMV status not recorded). Some clones in this sample may be carry-over from other donors' samples. The CDR3 runs from the conserved cysteine through the conserved F or W. The order of the fields is D gene, J gene, clone size, V gene, CDR3 protein, CDR3 DNA. D genes are given only for firm matches. Some rows have no size entry. The others give once, few or many, or a class for an expanded clone.

d_call: -; j_call: TRBJ1-1; clone_size: few; v_call: TRBV7-9; cdr3_aa: CASSLGPLYTEAFF; cdr3_nt: TGTGCCAGCAGCTTAGGACCCTTGTACACTGAAGCTTTCTTT
d_call: -; j_call: TRBJ2-2; clone_size: few; v_call: TRBV6-2/TRBV6-3; cdr3_aa: CASRNMNTGELFF; cdr3_nt: TGTGCCAGCAGAAATATGAACACCGGGGAGCTGTTTTTT
d_call: -; j_call: TRBJ2-1; clone_size: -; v_call: TRBV20-1; cdr3_aa: CSATDSGFGNEQFF; cdr3_nt: TGCAGTGCAACGGATAGCGGTTTCGGGAATGAGCAGTTCTTC
d_call: -; j_call: TRBJ2-5; clone_size: -; v_call: TRBV10-3; cdr3_aa: CATFQETQYF; cdr3_nt: TGTGCCACCTTTCAAGAGACCCAGTACTTC
d_call: -; j_call: TRBJ2-4; clone_size: -; v_call: TRBV6-2/TRBV6-3; cdr3_aa: CASSYSTIEGLAKNIQYF; cdr3_nt: TGTGCCAGCAGTTACTCGACTATTGAGGGGCTAGCCAAAAACATTCAGTACTTC
d_call: -; j_call: TRBJ2-3; clone_size: -; v_call: TRBV19; cdr3_aa: CASQVADTQYF; cdr3_nt: TGTGCCTCCCAGGTAGCAGATACGCAGTATTTT
d_call: -; j_call: TRBJ2-3; clone_size: -; v_call: TRBV7-8; cdr3_aa: CASSLKGRGRDTQYF; cdr3_nt: TGTGCCAGCAGCTTAAAGGGGCGGGGTCGGGATACGCAGTATTTT
d_call: -; j_call: TRBJ2-1; clone_size: few; v_call: TRBV4-2; cdr3_aa: CASSQEEGATYNEQFF; cdr3_nt: TGTGCCAGCAGCCAAGAGGAGGGGGCGACCTACAATGAGCAGTTCTTC
d_call: TRBD2; j_call: TRBJ2-1; clone_size: many; v_call: TRBV7-3; cdr3_aa: CASSSRGGPSSYNEQFF; cdr3_nt: TGTGCCAGCAGCTCCCGGGGGGGGCCCAGCTCCTACAATGAGCAGTTCTTC
d_call: -; j_call: TRBJ1-4; clone_size: -; v_call: TRBV6-5; cdr3_aa: CASSYSLRGSEKLFF; cdr3_nt: TGTGCCAGCAGTTACTCCTTAAGGGGGAGTGAAAAACTGTTTTTT
d_call: -; j_call: TRBJ1-6; clone_size: -; v_call: TRBV7-6; cdr3_aa: CASSSEVKPATLHF; cdr3_nt: TGTGCCAGCAGCTCCGAGGTAAAACCGGCCACCCTCCACTTT
d_call: -; j_call: TRBJ2-6; clone_size: -; v_call: TRBV7-9; cdr3_aa: CASSAPDSSGANVLTF; cdr3_nt: TGTGCCAGCAGCGCCCCTGACAGCTCTGGGGCCAACGTCCTGACTTTC
d_call: TRBD1; j_call: TRBJ2-7; clone_size: few; v_call: TRBV14; cdr3_aa: CASSHGTGGELSYEQYF; cdr3_nt: TGTGCCAGCAGCCACGGGACAGGGGGCGAACTGTCCTACGAGCAGTACTTC
d_call: TRBD1; j_call: TRBJ2-6; clone_size: few; v_call: TRBV5-5; cdr3_aa: CASSSGTGHSGANVLTF; cdr3_nt: TGTGCCAGCAGCTCCGGGACAGGCCACTCTGGGGCCAACGTCCTGACTTTC
d_call: -; j_call: TRBJ1-5; clone_size: -; v_call: TRBV20-1; cdr3_aa: CSARDRDSNQPQHF; cdr3_nt: TGCAGTGCTAGAGATAGGGATAGCAATCAGCCCCAGCATTTT
d_call: -; j_call: TRBJ1-5; clone_size: -; v_call: TRBV28; cdr3_aa: CASSRAFVDQPQHF; cdr3_nt: TGTGCCAGCAGTCGGGCCTTCGTAGATCAGCCCCAGCATTTT
d_call: -; j_call: TRBJ1-1; clone_size: -; v_call: TRBV7-3; cdr3_aa: CASSPGHWYEAFF; cdr3_nt: TGTGCCAGCAGCCCCGGACACTGGTATGAAGCTTTCTTT
d_call: -; j_call: TRBJ2-1; clone_size: few; v_call: TRBV4-1; cdr3_aa: CASSQFKAAYNEQFF; cdr3_nt: TGCGCCAGCAGCCAATTTAAGGCTGCCTACAATGAGCAGTTCTTC
d_call: TRBD1; j_call: TRBJ2-7; clone_size: -; v_call: TRBV27; cdr3_aa: CASTFLTGGSEQYF; cdr3_nt: TGTGCCAGCACCTTCCTGACAGGGGGCTCCGAGCAGTACTTC
d_call: -; j_call: TRBJ2-5; clone_size: many; v_call: TRBV7-8; cdr3_aa: CASSLGSRYQETQYF; cdr3_nt: TGTGCCAGCAGCTTAGGGTCACGGTACCAAGAGACCCAGTACTTC
d_call: TRBD2; j_call: TRBJ2-1; clone_size: few; v_call: TRBV29-1; cdr3_aa: CSAGAGGLAGTYNEQFF; cdr3_nt: TGCAGCGCTGGGGCTGGGGGGCTAGCGGGAACCTACAATGAGCAGTTCTTC
d_call: TRBD1; j_call: TRBJ2-2; clone_size: -; v_call: TRBV6-6; cdr3_aa: CASRTGGSAGELFF; cdr3_nt: TGTGCCAGCAGGACAGGGGGCAGTGCCGGGGAGCTGTTTTTT